This TCR beta chain was captured in a study of blood T cell repertoires in COVID-19. The wider study: Specimens from acute and convalescent COVID-19 originated in the United States, Italy and Spain. T cells, B-cell-depleted T cells, or PBMCs provided the cDNA or gDNA that served as material.

In the original processing: Estimated nucleated cell counts came from reference gene primer amplification. Using immunoSEQ multiplex PCR, the repertoire was profiled, and TCRdb retains in-frame clones only, with some absent. The D gene and trimming were derived from the DNA, and the V and J assignments and clone size from that table. Among tens of thousands of clones listed, 90% were seen once. Germline CDR1 reads MNHEY; CDR2 reads SMNVEV (reference sequence). V gave up 3 bases and J gave up 3 bases, with 11 bases separating them. The CDR3 is 15 residues long. The sequenced sample consisted of peripheral blood. This chain uses TRBV27 with TRBJ1-4; unclear D gene. The TCR sequence derives from a man in his sixties with acute or convalescent COVID-19. The CDR3 loop reads CASSFFPRANEKLFF. For the CDR3, the DNA is TGTGCCAGCAGTTTTTTCCCGAGGGCTAATGAAAAACTGTTTTTT.